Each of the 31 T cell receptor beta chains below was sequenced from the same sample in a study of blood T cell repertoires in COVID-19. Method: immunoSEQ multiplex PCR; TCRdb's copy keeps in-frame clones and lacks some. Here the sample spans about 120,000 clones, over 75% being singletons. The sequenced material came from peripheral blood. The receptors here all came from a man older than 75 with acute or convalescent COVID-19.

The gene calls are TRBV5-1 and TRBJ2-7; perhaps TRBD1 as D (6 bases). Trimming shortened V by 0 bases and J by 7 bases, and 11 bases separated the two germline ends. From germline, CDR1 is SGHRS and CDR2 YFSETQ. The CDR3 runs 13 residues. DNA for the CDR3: TGCGCCAGCAGCTTGGGACAGGTTGGAGAGCAGTACTTC. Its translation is CASSLGQVGEQYF.

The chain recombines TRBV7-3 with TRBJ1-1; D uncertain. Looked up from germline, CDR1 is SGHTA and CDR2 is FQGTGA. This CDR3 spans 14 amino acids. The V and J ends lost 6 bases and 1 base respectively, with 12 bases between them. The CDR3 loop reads CASRQAGGNTEAFF. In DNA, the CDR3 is TGTGCCAGCAGGCAGGCGGGAGGGAACACTGAAGCTTTCTTT.

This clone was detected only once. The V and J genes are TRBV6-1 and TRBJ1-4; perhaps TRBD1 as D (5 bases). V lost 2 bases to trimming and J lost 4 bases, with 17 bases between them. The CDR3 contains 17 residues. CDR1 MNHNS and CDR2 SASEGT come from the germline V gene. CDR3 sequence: CASSEWGLSEFNEKLFF. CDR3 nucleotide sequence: TGTGCCAGCAGTGAATGGGGACTCTCCGAGTTTAATGAAAAACTGTTTTTT.

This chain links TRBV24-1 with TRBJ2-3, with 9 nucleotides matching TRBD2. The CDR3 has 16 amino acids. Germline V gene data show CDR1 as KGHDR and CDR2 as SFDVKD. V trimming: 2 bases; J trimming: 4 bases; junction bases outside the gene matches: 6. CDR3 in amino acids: CATSDWGSGRPDTQYF. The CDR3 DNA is TGTGCCACCAGTGATTGGGGTAGCGGGAGACCAGATACGCAGTATTTT.

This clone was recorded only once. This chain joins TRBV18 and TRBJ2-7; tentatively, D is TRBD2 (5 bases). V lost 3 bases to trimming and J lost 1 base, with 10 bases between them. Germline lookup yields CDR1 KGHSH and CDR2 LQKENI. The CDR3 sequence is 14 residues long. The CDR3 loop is CASSPSRASYEQYF. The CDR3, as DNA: TGTGCCAGCTCACCCTCGCGGGCTTCCTACGAGCAGTACTTC. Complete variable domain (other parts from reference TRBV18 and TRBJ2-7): NAGVMQNPRHLVRRRGQEARLRCSPMKGHSHVYWYRQLPEEGLKFMVYLQKENIIDESGMPKERFSAEFPKEGPSILRIQQVVRGDSAAYFCASSPSRASYEQYFGPGTRLTVT.

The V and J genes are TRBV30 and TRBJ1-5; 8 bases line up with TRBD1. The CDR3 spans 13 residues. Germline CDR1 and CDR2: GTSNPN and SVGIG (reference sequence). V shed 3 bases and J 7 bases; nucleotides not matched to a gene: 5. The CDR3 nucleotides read TGTGCCTGGAGGGGACAGGAGGGACAGCCCCAGCATTTT. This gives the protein CAWRGQEGQPQHF.

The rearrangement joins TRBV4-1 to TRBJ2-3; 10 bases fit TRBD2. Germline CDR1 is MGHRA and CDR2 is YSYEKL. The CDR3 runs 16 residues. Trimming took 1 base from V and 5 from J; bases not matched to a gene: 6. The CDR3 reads CASSQGGLAAGDTQYF. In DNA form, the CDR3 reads TGCGCCAGCAGCCAAGGTGGACTAGCGGCCGGAGATACGCAGTATTTT.

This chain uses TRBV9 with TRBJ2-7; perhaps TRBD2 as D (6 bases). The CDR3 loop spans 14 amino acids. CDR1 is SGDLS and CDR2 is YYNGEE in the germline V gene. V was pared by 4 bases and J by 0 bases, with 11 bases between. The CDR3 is CASSLDGSSYEQYF. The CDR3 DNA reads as TGTGCCAGCAGCCTAGACGGGAGCTCCTACGAGCAGTACTTC.

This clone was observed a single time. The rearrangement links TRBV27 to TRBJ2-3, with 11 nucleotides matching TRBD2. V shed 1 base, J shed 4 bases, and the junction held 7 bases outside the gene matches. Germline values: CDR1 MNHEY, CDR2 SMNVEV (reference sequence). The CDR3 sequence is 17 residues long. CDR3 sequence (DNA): TGTGCCAGCAGTTTATACGGGATTAGCGGGGGGGCAGATACGCAGTATTTT. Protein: CASSLYGISGGADTQYF.

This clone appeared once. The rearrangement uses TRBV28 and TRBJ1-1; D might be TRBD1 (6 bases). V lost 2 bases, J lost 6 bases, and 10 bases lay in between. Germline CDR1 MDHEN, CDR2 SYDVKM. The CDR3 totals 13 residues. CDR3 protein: CASSLQGIPEAFF. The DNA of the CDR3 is TGTGCCAGCAGTTTACAGGGGATCCCTGAAGCTTTCTTT.

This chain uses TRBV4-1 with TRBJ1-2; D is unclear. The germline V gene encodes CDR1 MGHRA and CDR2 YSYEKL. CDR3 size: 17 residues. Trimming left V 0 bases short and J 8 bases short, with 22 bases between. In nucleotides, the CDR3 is TGCGCCAGCAGCCAAGATGAGTCGAAGGGAGGTACCCTAGGCTACACCTTC. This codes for CASSQDESKGGTLGYTF.

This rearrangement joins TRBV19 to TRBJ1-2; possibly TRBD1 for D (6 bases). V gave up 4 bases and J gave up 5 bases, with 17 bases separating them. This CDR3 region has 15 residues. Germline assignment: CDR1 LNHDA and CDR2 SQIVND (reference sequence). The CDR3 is CASSNGQITLYGYTF. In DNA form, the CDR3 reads TGTGCCAGTAGTAACGGACAGATTACGCTGTATGGCTACACCTTC.

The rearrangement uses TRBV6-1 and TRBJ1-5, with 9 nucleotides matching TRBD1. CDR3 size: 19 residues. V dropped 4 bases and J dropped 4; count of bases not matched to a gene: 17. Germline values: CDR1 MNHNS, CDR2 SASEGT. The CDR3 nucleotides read TGTGCCAGCAGTGCTTCTATGTTTCCGGGACAGGGTTTAAATCAGCCCCAGCATTTT. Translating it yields CASSASMFPGQGLNQPQHF.

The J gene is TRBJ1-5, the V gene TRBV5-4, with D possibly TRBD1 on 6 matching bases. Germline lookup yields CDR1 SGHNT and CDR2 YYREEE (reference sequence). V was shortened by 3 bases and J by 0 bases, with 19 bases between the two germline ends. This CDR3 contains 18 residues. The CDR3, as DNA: TGTGCCAGCAGCTCATCTCCCCCGGGACAAAATAGCAATCAGCCCCAGCATTTT. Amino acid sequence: CASSSSPPGQNSNQPQHF. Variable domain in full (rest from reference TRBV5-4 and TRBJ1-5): ETGVTQSPTHLIKTRGQQVTLRCSSQSGHNTVSWYQQALGQGPQFIFQYYREEENGRGNFPPRFSGLQFPNYSSELNVNALELDDSALYLCASSSSPPGQNSNQPQHFGDGTRLSIL.

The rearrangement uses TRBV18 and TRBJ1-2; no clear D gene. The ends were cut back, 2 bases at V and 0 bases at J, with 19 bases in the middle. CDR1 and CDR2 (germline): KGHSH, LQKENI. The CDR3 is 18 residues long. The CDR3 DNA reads TGTGCCAGCTCACCAGTACCAGGAACCCCACCCGCTAACTATGGCTACACCTTC. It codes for CASSPVPGTPPANYGYTF.

The CDR3 loop reads CASSGGGQVHEQFF. DNA of the CDR3: TGTGCCAGCAGCGGGGGGGGGCAGGTACATGAGCAGTTCTTC. The chain is built from TRBV5-8 and TRBJ2-1, with a weak D call TRBD2 (7 bases). V was shortened by 4 bases and J by 8 bases, with 16 bases between the two germline ends. Germline loops: CDR1 SGHTS, CDR2 YDEGEE. The CDR3 is 14 residues long.

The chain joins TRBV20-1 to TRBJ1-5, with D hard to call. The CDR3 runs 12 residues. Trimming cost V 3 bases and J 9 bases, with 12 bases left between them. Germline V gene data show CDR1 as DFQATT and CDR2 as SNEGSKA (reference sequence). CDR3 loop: CSASLSGRPQHF. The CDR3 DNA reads TGCAGTGCTAGTCTTAGTGGGAGGCCCCAGCATTTT.

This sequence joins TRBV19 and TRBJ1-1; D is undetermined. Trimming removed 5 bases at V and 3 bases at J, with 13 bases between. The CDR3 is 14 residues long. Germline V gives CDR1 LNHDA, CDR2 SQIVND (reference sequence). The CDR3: CASSEQTDYTEAFF. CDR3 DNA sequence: TGTGCCAGTAGTGAACAGACGGATTACACTGAAGCTTTCTTT.

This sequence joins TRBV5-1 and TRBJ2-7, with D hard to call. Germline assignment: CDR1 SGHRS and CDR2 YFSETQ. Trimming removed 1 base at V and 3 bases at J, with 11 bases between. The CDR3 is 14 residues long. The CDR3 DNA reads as TGCGCCAGCAGCTTGCGTGGAACAGACTACGAGCAGTACTTC. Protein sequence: CASSLRGTDYEQYF. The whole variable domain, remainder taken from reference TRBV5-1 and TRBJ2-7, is KAGVTQTPRYLIKTRGQQVTLSCSPISGHRSVSWYQQTPGQGLQFLFEYFSETQRNKGNFPGRFSGRQFSNSRSEMNVSTLELGDSALYLCASSLRGTDYEQYFGPGTRLTVT.

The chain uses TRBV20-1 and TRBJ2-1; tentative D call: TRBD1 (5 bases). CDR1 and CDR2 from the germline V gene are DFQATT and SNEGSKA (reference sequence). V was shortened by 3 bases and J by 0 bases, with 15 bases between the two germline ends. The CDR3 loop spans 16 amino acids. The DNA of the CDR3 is TGCAGTGCTAGTAAGGGGCGGTTGAGCTCCTACAATGAGCAGTTCTTC. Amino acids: CSASKGRLSSYNEQFF.

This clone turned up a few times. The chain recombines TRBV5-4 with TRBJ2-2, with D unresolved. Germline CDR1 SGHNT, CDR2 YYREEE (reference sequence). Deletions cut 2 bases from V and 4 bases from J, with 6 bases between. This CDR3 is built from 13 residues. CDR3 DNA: TGTGCCAGCAGCTTAGACATCACCGGGGAGCTGTTTTTT. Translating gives CASSLDITGELFF.

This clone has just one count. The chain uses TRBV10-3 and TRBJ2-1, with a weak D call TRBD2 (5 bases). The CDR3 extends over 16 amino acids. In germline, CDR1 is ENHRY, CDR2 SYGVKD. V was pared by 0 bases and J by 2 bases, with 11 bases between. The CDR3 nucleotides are TGTGCCATCAGTGAGTCTGAGGGTAGGACCTACAATGAGCAGTTCTTC. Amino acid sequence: CAISESEGRTYNEQFF.

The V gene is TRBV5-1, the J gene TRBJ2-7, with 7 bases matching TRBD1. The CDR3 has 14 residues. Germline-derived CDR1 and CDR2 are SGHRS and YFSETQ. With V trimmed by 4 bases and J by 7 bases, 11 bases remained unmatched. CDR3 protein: CASSPDRVLSEQYF. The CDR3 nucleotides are TGCGCCAGCAGCCCAGACAGGGTCTTGTCTGAGCAGTACTTC.

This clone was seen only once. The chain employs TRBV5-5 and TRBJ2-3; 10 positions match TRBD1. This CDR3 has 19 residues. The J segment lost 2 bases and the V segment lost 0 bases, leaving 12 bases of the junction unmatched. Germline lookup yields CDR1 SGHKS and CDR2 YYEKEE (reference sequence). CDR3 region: CASSLEGGQGYSYTDTQYF. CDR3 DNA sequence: TGTGCCAGCAGCTTGGAGGGGGGACAGGGGTATTCTTACACAGATACGCAGTATTTT.

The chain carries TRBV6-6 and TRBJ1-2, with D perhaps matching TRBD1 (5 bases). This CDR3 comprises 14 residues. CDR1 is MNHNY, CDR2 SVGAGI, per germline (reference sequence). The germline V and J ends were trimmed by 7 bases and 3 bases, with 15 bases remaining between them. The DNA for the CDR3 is TGTGCCAGCATAAATTCCGACAGTTACTATGGCTACACCTTC. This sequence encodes CASINSDSYYGYTF.

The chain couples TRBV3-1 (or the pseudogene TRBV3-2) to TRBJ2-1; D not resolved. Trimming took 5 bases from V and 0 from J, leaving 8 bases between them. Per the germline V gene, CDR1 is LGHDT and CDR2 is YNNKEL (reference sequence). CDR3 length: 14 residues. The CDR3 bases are TGTGCCAGCAGCTCGATGAGCTCCTACAATGAGCAGTTCTTC. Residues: CASSSMSSYNEQFF.

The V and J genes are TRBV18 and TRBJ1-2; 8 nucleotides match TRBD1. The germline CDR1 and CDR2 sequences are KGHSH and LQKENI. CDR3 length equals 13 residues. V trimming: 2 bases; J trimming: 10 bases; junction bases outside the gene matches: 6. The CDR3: CASSPAGQGNYTF. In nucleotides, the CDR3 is TGTGCCAGCTCACCAGCCGGACAGGGAAACTACACCTTC. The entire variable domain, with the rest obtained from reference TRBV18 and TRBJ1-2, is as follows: NAGVMQNPRHLVRRRGQEARLRCSPMKGHSHVYWYRQLPEEGLKFMVYLQKENIIDESGMPKERFSAEFPKEGPSILRIQQVVRGDSAAYFCASSPAGQGNYTFGSGTRLTVV.

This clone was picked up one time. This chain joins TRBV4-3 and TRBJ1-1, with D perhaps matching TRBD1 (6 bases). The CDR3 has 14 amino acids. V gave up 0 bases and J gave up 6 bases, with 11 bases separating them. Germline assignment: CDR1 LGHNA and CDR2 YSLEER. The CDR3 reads CASSQEQGLAEAFF. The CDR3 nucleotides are TGCGCCAGCAGCCAAGAGCAGGGGTTGGCTGAAGCTTTCTTT.

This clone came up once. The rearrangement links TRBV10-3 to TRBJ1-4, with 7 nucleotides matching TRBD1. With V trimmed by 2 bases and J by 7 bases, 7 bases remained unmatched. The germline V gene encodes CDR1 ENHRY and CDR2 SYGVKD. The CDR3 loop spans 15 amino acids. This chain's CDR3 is CAISETDRFGEKLFF. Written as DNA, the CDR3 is TGTGCCATCAGTGAGACGGACAGGTTCGGTGAAAAACTGTTTTTT.

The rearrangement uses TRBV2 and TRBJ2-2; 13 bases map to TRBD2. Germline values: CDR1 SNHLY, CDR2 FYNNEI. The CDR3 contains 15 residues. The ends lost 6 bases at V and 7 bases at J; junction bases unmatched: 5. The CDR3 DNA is TGTGCCAGCAGCCGACTAGCGGGGGGTGGCGGGGAGCTGTTTTTT. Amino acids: CASSRLAGGGGELFF.

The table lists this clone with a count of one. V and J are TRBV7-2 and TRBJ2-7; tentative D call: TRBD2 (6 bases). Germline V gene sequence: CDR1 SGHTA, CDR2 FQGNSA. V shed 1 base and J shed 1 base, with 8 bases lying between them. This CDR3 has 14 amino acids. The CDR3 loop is CASSLVSGSYEQYF. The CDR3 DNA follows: TGTGCCAGCAGCTTAGTTAGCGGATCCTACGAGCAGTACTTC.